These T cell receptor beta chains were read from a single sample in a study of cytomegalovirus exposure and HLA in healthy donors. The table came from immunoSEQ multiplex PCR; TCRdb's copy has only in-frame clones and leaves some out. The data hold 80,000 to 100,000 clones, with around 85% observed a single time. What was sequenced was PBMCs. Receptors were obtained from a woman aged 25 to 45 in good health and CMV-seronegative. Both conserved end residues are part of each CDR3. Fields, in order: clone size, V gene, D gene, J gene, CDR3 protein, CDR3 DNA. The D gene is left open where the match is weak. Only some rows state a clone size, as once, few, many or a class for expanded clones.

clone_size: -; v_call: TRBV5-1; d_call: -; j_call: TRBJ1-4; cdr3_aa: CASKRGGLPNEKLFF; cdr3_nt: TGCGCCAGCAAAAGGGGGGGACTGCCTAATGAAAAACTGTTTTTT
clone_size: -; v_call: TRBV4-2; d_call: TRBD1; j_call: TRBJ2-7; cdr3_aa: CASSQARGPNEQYF; cdr3_nt: TGTGCCAGCAGCCAAGCCAGGGGGCCCAACGAGCAGTACTTC
clone_size: -; v_call: TRBV27; d_call: TRBD1; j_call: TRBJ2-3; cdr3_aa: CASTPDRGLGDTQYF; cdr3_nt: TGTGCCAGCACCCCGGACAGGGGGCTCGGAGATACGCAGTATTTT
clone_size: -; v_call: TRBV5-1; d_call: -; j_call: TRBJ2-3; cdr3_aa: CASRSLPNTDTQYF; cdr3_nt: TGCGCCAGCCGATCACTACCGAACACAGATACGCAGTATTTT
clone_size: -; v_call: TRBV19; d_call: -; j_call: TRBJ1-1; cdr3_aa: CASSNPARQMIVVVENTEAFF; cdr3_nt: TGTGCCAGTAGTAACCCCGCCCGACAGATGATTGTTGTTGTGGAGAACACTGAAGCTTTCTTT
clone_size: -; v_call: TRBV29-1; d_call: TRBD2; j_call: TRBJ2-1; cdr3_aa: CSGAGLADYNEQFF; cdr3_nt: TGCAGCGGAGCCGGACTAGCGGACTACAATGAGCAGTTCTTC
clone_size: -; v_call: TRBV2; d_call: -; j_call: TRBJ1-5; cdr3_aa: CASKARTGGGDQPQHF; cdr3_nt: TGTGCCAGCAAAGCTCGGACGGGGGGTGGGGATCAGCCCCAGCATTTT
clone_size: -; v_call: TRBV7-2; d_call: -; j_call: TRBJ1-1; cdr3_aa: CASRETGVSSEAFF; cdr3_nt: TGTGCCAGCAGGGAGACAGGTGTTTCCTCTGAAGCTTTCTTT
clone_size: -; v_call: TRBV27; d_call: -; j_call: TRBJ2-2; cdr3_aa: CASSFSLGSTGELFF; cdr3_nt: TGTGCCAGCAGTTTTAGCCTGGGGAGCACCGGGGAGCTGTTTTTT
clone_size: -; v_call: TRBV12-5; d_call: -; j_call: TRBJ1-1; cdr3_aa: CASGLGVGGNTEAFF; cdr3_nt: TGTGCTAGTGGTTTAGGAGTCGGGGGAAACACTGAAGCTTTCTTT
clone_size: -; v_call: TRBV5-1; d_call: TRBD1; j_call: TRBJ1-1; cdr3_aa: CASSSTGGTEAFF; cdr3_nt: TGCGCCAGCAGCTCCACAGGGGGCACTGAAGCTTTCTTT
clone_size: -; v_call: TRBV5-6; d_call: -; j_call: TRBJ2-7; cdr3_aa: CASSGQGGPSYEQYF; cdr3_nt: TGTGCCAGCAGCGGACAAGGCGGACCATCCTACGAGCAGTACTTC
clone_size: -; v_call: TRBV18; d_call: -; j_call: TRBJ2-3; cdr3_aa: CASSPIDGTDTQYF; cdr3_nt: TGTGCCAGCTCACCGATCGACGGGACAGATACGCAGTATTTT
clone_size: -; v_call: TRBV27; d_call: TRBD1; j_call: TRBJ2-7; cdr3_aa: CASSLAAGTGVGSSYEQYF; cdr3_nt: TGTGCCAGCAGTTTGGCGGCCGGGACAGGGGTTGGGAGCTCCTACGAGCAGTACTTC
clone_size: -; v_call: TRBV10-3; d_call: TRBD2; j_call: TRBJ2-2; cdr3_aa: CAISDPGLAGTGELFF; cdr3_nt: TGTGCCATCAGTGACCCCGGACTAGCGGGGACCGGGGAGCTGTTTTTT
clone_size: -; v_call: TRBV25-1; d_call: -; j_call: TRBJ2-2; cdr3_aa: CASSEWRVPGELFF; cdr3_nt: TGTGCCAGCAGTGAATGGAGGGTCCCCGGGGAGCTGTTTTTT
clone_size: -; v_call: TRBV11-2; d_call: TRBD1; j_call: TRBJ2-7; cdr3_aa: CASRLTARDRGLYEQYF; cdr3_nt: TGTGCCAGCAGGTTAACCGCTCGGGACAGGGGGCTCTACGAGCAGTACTTC
clone_size: once; v_call: TRBV7-9; d_call: -; j_call: TRBJ2-3; cdr3_aa: CASSLPRARTDTQYF; cdr3_nt: TGTGCCAGCAGTCTACCCCGAGCCCGCACAGATACGCAGTATTTT
clone_size: -; v_call: TRBV5-1; d_call: TRBD2; j_call: TRBJ2-1; cdr3_aa: CASSLPPGLAGVQAYNEQFF; cdr3_nt: TGCGCCAGCAGCTTGCCCCCGGGACTAGCGGGGGTCCAAGCCTACAATGAGCAGTTCTTC
clone_size: -; v_call: TRBV7-2; d_call: -; j_call: TRBJ1-5; cdr3_aa: CASSLDSRGNQPQHF; cdr3_nt: TGTGCCAGCAGCTTAGATTCGAGGGGGAATCAGCCCCAGCATTTT